This entry features one T cell receptor (beta chain) sequence. Its antigen remains unknown. No infections or other immune events were documented during collection. The data originate from a study of identifying expanded T cells in peripheral blood. General study findings and limits: Clone count variance between approximately 2-week samples rose with total template count. Technical replicates showed about 1.2 changed clones; two weeks 15 to 20; four weeks 19.

Trimming stripped 5 bases from V and 5 bases from J, with 19 bases between. Germline CDR1 is MNHNY and CDR2 is SVGAGI (reference sequence). The CDR3 extends over 15 amino acids. Clones were read by immunoSEQ multiplex PCR, and TCRdb kept only the in-frame ones, dropping some. The repertoire holds tens of thousands of clones, with 84% as singletons. The material sequenced was blood. The chain joins TRBV6-6 to TRBJ2-7, with D possibly being TRBD1 (8 bases). This receptor was taken from a person aged 18 to 70 in good health. The CDR3 here is CASSLPGQGGNEQYF. The DNA of the CDR3 is TGTGCCAGCAGTCTTCCTGGACAGGGAGGGAACGAGCAGTACTTC.